This passage covers 24 T cell receptor beta chains from one sample sequenced in a study of T cells in localized non-small cell lung cancer. This table comes from immunoSEQ multiplex PCR, and its TCRdb copy is limited to in-frame clones, with some not included. The table has about 41,000 clones, 83% seen once. Sequenced here: PBMCs, sampled before any cancer treatment. All receptors derive from a man aged 35 to 70 with stage II lung adenocarcinoma.

The chain recombines TRBV5-6 with TRBJ1-6, with D perhaps TRBD1 (5 bases). V gave up 2 bases and J gave up 0 bases, with 9 bases separating them. Germline V gene data show CDR1 as SGHDT and CDR2 as YYEEEE. The length of the CDR3 is 16 residues. The CDR3 DNA follows: TGTGCCAGCAGCTTCTACAGGAGCTCCTATAATTCACCCCTCCACTTT. It specifies CASSFYRSSYNSPLHF.

The chain carries TRBV25-1 and TRBJ2-2, with D unresolved. The germline gives CDR1 MGHDK, CDR2 SYGVNS. The CDR3 is made up of 14 amino acids. The ends were cut back, 4 bases at V and 7 bases at J, with 13 bases in the middle. In DNA form, the CDR3 reads TGTGCCAGCAGTGCCCGTTTATTGGGCGGGGAGCTGTTTTTT. As protein: CASSARLLGGELFF.

CDR3 DNA sequence: TGTGCCAGCAGCTTAACCTCGACTCGTGAGCAGTTCTTC. The encoded protein is CASSLTSTREQFF. The chain links TRBV11-2 to TRBJ2-1; D unclear. Trimming removed 2 bases from V and 9 bases from J, with 11 bases in between. Looked up from germline, CDR1 is SGHAT and CDR2 is FQNNGV. The length of the CDR3 is 13 residues.

The J gene is TRBJ2-1, the V gene TRBV5-1, with 7 bases fitting TRBD1. V lost 4 bases and J lost 6; bases outside the gene matches: 10. The CDR3 has 15 amino acids. Germline lookup yields CDR1 SGHRS and CDR2 YFSETQ. CDR3 sequence reads: CASSQGVYEGNEQFF. The CDR3 nucleotides are TGCGCCAGCAGCCAGGGGGTATACGAGGGCAATGAGCAGTTCTTC.

V usage is TRBV28 and J usage is TRBJ2-7; D unclear. V lost 6 bases and J lost 6, with 15 bases in between. Germline V gene data show CDR1 as MDHEN and CDR2 as SYDVKM. CDR3 length equals 13 residues. CDR3: CASSRGSPPEQYF. Here the CDR3 DNA reads TGTGCCAGCAGCCGAGGTAGCCCCCCCGAGCAGTACTTC.

The V call is TRBV7-8, the J call TRBJ2-1, with D possibly being TRBD2 (5 bases). Germline CDR1 SGHVS, CDR2 FQNEAQ. The CDR3 runs 14 residues. V was trimmed by 4 bases and J by 6 bases, leaving 13 bases between them. For the CDR3, the DNA is TGTGCCAGCAGCTGGAAGAGGCTAGCCAATGAGCAGTTCTTC. It encodes CASSWKRLANEQFF. The entire variable domain, with the rest obtained from reference TRBV7-8 and TRBJ2-1, is as follows: GAGVSQSPRYKVAKRGQDVALRCDPISGHVSLFWYQQALGQGPEFLTYFQNEAQLDKSGLPSDRFFAERPEGSVSTLKIQRTQQEDSAVYLCASSWKRLANEQFFGPGTRLTVL.

The rearrangement links TRBV5-6 to TRBJ1-2; TRBD1 is a possible D gene (5 bases). The V and J ends lost 3 bases and 2 bases respectively, with 11 bases between them. This CDR3 region has 14 residues. Germline CDR1 reads SGHDT; CDR2 reads YYEEEE. The CDR3 nucleotides read TGTGCCAGCAGCTGGGTCGGGGACAACTATGGCTACACCTTC. This sequence encodes CASSWVGDNYGYTF.

The chain is built from TRBV27 and TRBJ2-4; TRBD1 matches 8 bases. From germline, CDR1 is MNHEY and CDR2 SMNVEV (reference sequence). The trim removed 5 bases at V and 1 base at J, leaving 10 bases unmatched. CDR3 length: 17 residues. CDR3 protein: CASSATGTGGAKNIQYF. CDR3 nucleotides: TGTGCCAGCAGTGCTACCGGGACAGGTGGGGCCAAAAACATTCAGTACTTC.

The chain couples TRBV7-9 to TRBJ1-1, with no clear D. V shed 5 bases and J shed 1 base, with 8 bases lying between them. The germline CDR1 and CDR2 sequences are SEHNR and FQNEAQ (reference sequence). The CDR3 has 13 amino acids. The CDR3 DNA reads TGTGCCAGCAGCCGCCGGACGAACACTGAAGCTTTCTTT. It translates to CASSRRTNTEAFF.

This chain connects TRBV7-2 to TRBJ2-1; 9 bases map to TRBD2. Trimming cost V 1 base and J 8 bases; bases outside gene matches: 6. Germline CDR1 SGHTA, CDR2 FQGNSA. CDR3 length: 15 residues. CDR3 region: CASSLGGLAPYEQFF. The CDR3 bases are TGTGCCAGCAGCTTAGGAGGACTAGCGCCCTATGAGCAGTTCTTC.

This clone was detected once. The chain carries TRBV7-6 and TRBJ1-4; a possible D gene is TRBD1 (5 bases). V shed 5 bases and J shed 6 bases, with 19 bases lying between them. The V gene's germline CDR1 is SGHVS and CDR2 FNYEAQ. The CDR3 has 16 amino acids. DNA for the CDR3: TGTGCCAGCAGCAGTTACGCGGCCAGGGCGGATGAAAAACTGTTTTTT. Protein product: CASSSYAARADEKLFF.

This clone was seen a few times. The CDR3 here is CASSPRGQATEAFF. CDR3 nucleotide sequence: TGTGCCAGCTCACCCAGGGGTCAGGCGACTGAAGCTTTCTTT. The chain employs TRBV18 and TRBJ1-1; D may be TRBD1 (6 bases). Germline CDR1 and CDR2: KGHSH and LQKENI. Between the trimmed V and J ends, which lost 3 bases and 5 bases, there was a span of 13 bases. There are 14 residues in the CDR3.

This rearrangement joins TRBV6-1 to TRBJ1-2, with D maybe TRBD1 (5 bases). This CDR3 has 14 residues. Per germline, CDR1 MNHNS and CDR2 SASEGT. Trimming shortened V by 5 bases and J by 4 bases, and 14 bases separated the two germline ends. The CDR3 reads CASSFSTDPYGYTF. For the CDR3, the DNA is TGTGCCAGCAGTTTTTCGACAGACCCCTATGGCTACACCTTC.

The J gene is TRBJ1-5, the V gene TRBV6-1; D uncertain. The length of the CDR3 is 12 residues. The germline V and J ends were trimmed by 7 bases and 4 bases, with 8 bases remaining between them. Germline CDR1 is MNHNS and CDR2 is SASEGT. The DNA of the CDR3 is TGTGCCAGCACCCTCACTAATCAGCCCCAGCATTTT. Translated, it gives CASTLTNQPQHF.

This clone was observed a handful of times. The chain couples TRBV27 to TRBJ1-6; 9 bases are shared with TRBD1. The CDR3 length is 15 residues. V trimming: 1 base; J trimming: 11 bases; junction bases outside the gene matches: 6. Germline CDR1 is MNHEY and CDR2 is SMNVEV (reference sequence). The CDR3 DNA sequence: TGTGCCAGCAGTTTATACACAGGGGGCAAGCCACCCCTCCACTTT. Translated, it gives CASSLYTGGKPPLHF.

The V and J genes are TRBV5-1 and TRBJ2-5, with D possibly matching TRBD1 (5 bases). The CDR3 loop spans 15 amino acids. Trimming cost V 7 bases and J 3 bases, with 19 bases left between them. Germline lookup yields CDR1 SGHRS and CDR2 YFSETQ. The CDR3 reads CASLGPGDIKETQYF. The CDR3 DNA sequence: TGCGCCAGCTTGGGGCCGGGTGACATTAAAGAGACCCAGTACTTC.

Only a few counts were recorded for this clone. The chain links TRBV9 to TRBJ2-7; D call uncertain. The CDR3 contains 14 residues. Per the germline V gene, CDR1 is SGDLS and CDR2 is YYNGEE. The V and J ends lost 0 bases and 4 bases respectively, with 11 bases between them. The CDR3 is CASSVGTGIYEQYF. CDR3 in DNA: TGTGCCAGCAGCGTAGGAACGGGTATATACGAGCAGTACTTC.

This clone was recorded only once. The chain uses TRBV2 and TRBJ1-5; TRBD1 might be the D (5 bases). The CDR3 covers 15 residues. V dropped 1 base and J dropped 6 bases, with 13 bases sitting between them. Germline values: CDR1 SNHLY, CDR2 FYNNEI. CDR3 nucleotide sequence: TGTGCCAGCAGTGAAGGGGACCCAAGGTCTCAGCCCCAGCATTTT. It is translated as CASSEGDPRSQPQHF.

This clone occurred once. The chain joins TRBV2 to TRBJ1-5, with 7 bases identical to TRBD1. The end of the DNA is better explained by TRBJ2-3, so the J call may be wrong. The germline CDR1 and CDR2 sequences are SNHLY and FYNNEI. CDR3 size: 14 residues. CDR3 region: CASSQTGYSQPQYF. In DNA, the CDR3 is TGTGCCAGCAGTCAGACAGGGTATAGTCAGCCCCAGTATTTT.

This clone was counted a few times. The rearrangement links TRBV7-2 to TRBJ2-2; tentatively, D is TRBD2 (5 bases). Germline loops: CDR1 SGHTA, CDR2 FQGNSA. Trimming left V 1 base short and J 7 bases short, with 10 bases between. The CDR3 has 14 residues. The CDR3 protein is CASSLEARVGELFF. Written as DNA, the CDR3 is TGTGCCAGCAGCTTAGAGGCGCGGGTCGGGGAGCTGTTTTTT.

This clone was seen just once. The CDR3 is CASSFNEKLFF. DNA of the CDR3: TGTGCCAGCAGCTTTAATGAAAAACTGTTTTTT. The genes are TRBV5-6 and TRBJ1-4; D ambiguous. In germline, CDR1 is SGHDT, CDR2 YYEEEE. The CDR3 runs to 11 residues. Deletions cut 2 bases from V and 4 bases from J, with 0 bases between.

The gene calls are TRBV6-6 and TRBJ1-1; D remains unclear. Trimming removed 0 bases from V and 1 base from J, with 3 bases in between. The CDR3 covers 13 residues. Germline CDR1 and CDR2: MNHNY and SVGAGI (reference sequence). CDR3 in amino acids: CASSYSRNTEAFF. The CDR3 DNA reads TGTGCCAGCAGTTACTCCAGGAACACTGAAGCTTTCTTT.

The chain has TRBV7-3 and TRBJ2-1, with 7 bases aligning to TRBD2. V shed 5 bases and J 5 bases; nucleotides not matched to a gene: 9. Germline CDR1 is SGHTA and CDR2 is FQGTGA. The CDR3 consists of 15 residues. CDR3 protein: CASSTRDYLNNEQFF. CDR3 coding DNA: TGTGCCAGCAGCACGAGGGACTATCTGAACAATGAGCAGTTCTTC.

The V and J genes are TRBV19 and TRBJ2-3; tentatively, D is TRBD2 (6 bases). V was pared by 6 bases and J by 7 bases, with 14 bases between. The germline gives CDR1 LNHDA, CDR2 SQIVND (reference sequence). The CDR3 loop spans 13 amino acids. This CDR3 reads CASSSQGGNTQYF. As DNA, the CDR3 is TGTGCCAGTAGCAGTCAGGGCGGGAATACGCAGTATTTT.